The 8 T cell receptor beta chains in this list originate from one sample, sequenced in a study of cytomegalovirus exposure and HLA in healthy donors. PCR used 60 Vbeta primers and 13 Jbeta primers. TCRdb's table, derived via immunoSEQ multiplex PCR, lists solely in-frame clones and lacks some. Of approximately 100,000 clones in the sample, 74% were seen once. The sample was PBMCs. The receptors derive from a man over 45 in good health and CMV-seropositive.

The table lists this clone with a few counts. The chain combines TRBV19 with TRBJ2-2; 14 nucleotides match TRBD2. V was pared by 8 bases and J by 6 bases, with 5 bases of the junction left unmatched. This CDR3 spans 15 amino acids. Germline CDR1 and CDR2: LNHDA and SQIVND (reference sequence). CDR3 sequence reads: CASRSGLAGAGELFF. CDR3 DNA: TGTGCCAGTCGATCGGGACTAGCGGGAGCCGGGGAGCTGTTTTTT.

The chain employs TRBV5-6 and TRBJ1-2, with 7 bases that match TRBD1. Germline CDR1 SGHDT, CDR2 YYEEEE. The CDR3 is 15 amino acids. Germline trimming cut 4 bases from V and 4 bases from J; bases unmatched to any gene: 10. The DNA for the CDR3 is TGTGCCAGCAGCCCACGACGACAGGGTGCCTATGGCTACACCTTC. This gives the protein CASSPRRQGAYGYTF.

DNA for the CDR3: TGTGCCAGCAGCTCGATACAGGGGGTCCCCGGGGAGCTGTTTTTT. Translated, it gives CASSSIQGVPGELFF. V gene TRBV5-6 combines with J gene TRBJ2-2; 8 nucleotides align to TRBD1. Germline-derived CDR1 and CDR2 are SGHDT and YYEEEE. The CDR3 length is 15 residues. The V and J ends lost 3 bases and 6 bases, in that order; junction bases with no gene match: 7.

This chain uses TRBV5-4 with TRBJ1-2, with TRBD1 identical over 7 bases. CDR3 size: 15 residues. Looked up from germline, CDR1 is SGHNT and CDR2 is YYREEE (reference sequence). V dropped 4 bases and J dropped 3; count of bases not matched to a gene: 9. The CDR3: CASSRELGTDYGYTF. CDR3 coding DNA: TGTGCCAGCAGCAGGGAGCTGGGGACAGACTATGGCTACACCTTC.

The V and J genes are TRBV7-2 and TRBJ2-1; 8 bases agree with TRBD2. This CDR3 has 14 residues. Germline V gene sequence: CDR1 SGHTA, CDR2 FQGNSA. J lost 4 bases, V lost 11 bases, and 10 bases had no gene match. The CDR3 sequence: CASLPERGYNEQFF. The CDR3 DNA follows: TGTGCCTCCCTCCCGGAGCGGGGGTACAATGAGCAGTTCTTC.

The chain joins TRBV25-1 to TRBJ1-2; no firm D call. The V gene's germline CDR1 is MGHDK and CDR2 SYGVNS. The V end lost 0 bases, the J end lost 3 bases, and 5 bases lay between the germline ends. CDR3 length equals 13 residues. The chain's CDR3 is CASSEYPHYGYTF. The CDR3, as DNA: TGTGCCAGCAGTGAATATCCTCACTATGGCTACACCTTC.

The chain recombines TRBV7-3 with TRBJ1-1; the D gene is possibly TRBD1 (6 bases). V lost 2 bases and J lost 1, with 8 bases in between. CDR1 is SGHTA and CDR2 is FQGTGA in the germline V gene. This CDR3 has 14 residues. In DNA, the CDR3 is TGTGCCAGCAGCTTATGGGGGCAGAACACTGAAGCTTTCTTT. Amino acids: CASSLWGQNTEAFF.

The rearrangement links TRBV2 to TRBJ2-5; 7 positions match TRBD2. The DNA matches TRBJ2-7 better at its end, which makes the J call doubtful. Germline CDR1 reads SNHLY; CDR2 reads FYNNEI. The length of the CDR3 is 13 residues. The CDR3 loop is CASSERGPYEQYF. For the CDR3, the DNA is TGTGCCAGCAGCGAGCGGGGTCCCTACGAGCAGTACTTC.